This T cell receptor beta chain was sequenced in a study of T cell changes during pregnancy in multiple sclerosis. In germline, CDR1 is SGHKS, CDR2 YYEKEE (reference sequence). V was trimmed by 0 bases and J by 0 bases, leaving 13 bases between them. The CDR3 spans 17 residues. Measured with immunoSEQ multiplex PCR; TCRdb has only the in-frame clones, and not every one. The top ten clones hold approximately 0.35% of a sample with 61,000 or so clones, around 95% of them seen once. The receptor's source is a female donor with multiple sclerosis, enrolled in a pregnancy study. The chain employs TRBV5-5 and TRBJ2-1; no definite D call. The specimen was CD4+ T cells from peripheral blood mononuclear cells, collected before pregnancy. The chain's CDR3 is CASSLEPSRVSYNEQFF. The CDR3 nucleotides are TGTGCCAGCAGCTTGGAACCGAGTCGTGTCTCCTACAATGAGCAGTTCTTC.